The clone carrying this TCR beta chain has at least ten counts. What it binds is unknown. This sample was included in a study of T cells in Graves' hyperthyroidism and ophthalmopathy. Study-wide points: Blood also held most thyroid clonotypes expanded beyond 0.001.

RNA transcripts provided the source from which TCR beta CDR3 regions were amplified. When the TCR CDR3 underwent first-round RT-PCR, the HTBI primer set was used. TCRdb re-derived calls from the multiplex PCR reads in MiXCR, one entry per CDR3 protein. The repertoire holds more than 150,000 distinct CDR3 sequences, with about 15% as singletons. V was clipped by 5 bases and J by 2 bases, with 16 bases between them. From germline, CDR1 is LNHDA and CDR2 SQIVND (reference sequence). CDR3 length: 17 residues. Together with thyroid ultrasound, orbital computed tomography, serum thyroxine and TRAb, clinical symptoms were used for diagnoses.

Material for sequencing was blood. This receptor was obtained from a woman between 45 and 65 years old with Graves' hyperthyroidism. The gene calls are TRBV19 and TRBJ1-6; D is unclear. CDR3 nucleotide sequence: TGTGCCAGTAGTCCTCGGACCGTCGGTACCTATAATTCACCCCTCCACTTT. The encoded protein is CASSPRTVGTYNSPLHF.